This TCR beta chain originates from a study of blood T cell repertoires in COVID-19 (dated by TCRdb to between 2020 and 2021). Notes on the research overall: The collaborator samples originated in the United States, Italy and Spain and spanned the acute and convalescent phases of COVID-19. The prospective study material was composed of cDNA or gDNA derived from T cells, B-cell-depleted T cells, or PBMCs. A de-identified subject ID, COVID-19 status, age in years and sex were almost always included in the sample metadata. The dataset comprised deeply sampled blood TCRbeta repertoires from subjects exposed to, actively infected with, or recovered from COVID-19. Samples were obtained from the ongoing ImmuneRACE study (first 160 participants) and from over 1,000 subjects provided by 6 global collaborators. The repertoires were released in a freely available public database meant as a resource for research on the immune response to SARS-CoV-2. HLA class I and class II types, where available, came from metadata supplied by the sample provider rather than from assay-based typing. What the work shows at the level of the full study, not this receptor alone: The quantity of clinical and demographic metadata differed by source and by participant and was supplied without curation.

TCRbeta CDR3 regions were amplified from genomic DNA by means of the immunoSEQ Assay, a bias-controlled multiplex PCR. Regarding the original processing steps: Within the assay, amplification of reference gene primers was used to estimate how many nucleated cells each sample contained. To quantify the absolute abundance of each unique TCRbeta CDR3 rearrangement, sequence reads were collapsed and filtered. Productive Simpson clonality was computed per sample as the square root of Simpson's diversity index over productive rearrangements. Not all clones reach the TCRdb copy of this immuneACCESS table, which keeps in-frame sequences only. Checked studies attribute under half of the gap to unresolved V genes and leave the rest unexplained. V and J calls and clone size come straight from that table; D and trimming were deduced from the DNA. The sample table holds 35,000 to 50,000 clones, of which roughly nine tenths were seen once. Around 2% of the sample is held by the ten biggest clonotypes.

About this clone: No cognate antigen has been identified for it. No per-base quality is available; no much larger clone lies one base away.

Whole blood was collected in K2EDTA tubes by collaborating institutions according to the institutions' own protocols. Collaborator samples were shipped for TCRbeta analysis as frozen whole blood, isolated PBMCs, or DNA extracted from either sample type. Looking up the germline V gene (reference sequence) yields CDR1 PRHDT and CDR2 FYEKMQ. V loses 5 bases of germline sequence and J loses 0 bases, and the interval between the two ends is 11 bases. Taken from cysteine to phenylalanine, the CDR3 has 14 residues. CDR3 DNA is the only sequence kept; it has 42 bases, read in frame from the first base. Recombination linked TRBV13 to TRBJ2-7, with the D gene call left open. Sequenced material: peripheral blood. The sequence came from a man aged 50 to 60 with active COVID-19. The DNA reads as follows: TGTGCCAGCAGCCATATTAGGAGCTCCTACGAGCAGTACTTC. This yields the protein CASSHIRSSYEQYF.